This TCR beta chain was documented in a study of T cells expressing NK-cell markers. The CDR3 is 15 amino acids. CDR1 is SEHNR, CDR2 FQNEAQ, per germline (reference sequence). Generation of TCR beta cDNA was performed by 5'RACE template switching incorporating UMIs. TCRdb reprocessed the 5' RACE reads and stores each CDR3 protein as one record, lacking DNA. This sample contains hundreds of thousands of distinct CDR3 sequences. Input material: blood T cells: a sorted CD56 or NKG2C T cell subset, CD4+ or CD8+ T cells, or bulk PBMC T cells (not recorded which). This TCR was recovered from a woman between 18 and 70 years old in good health. The rearrangement links TRBV7-9 to TRBJ1-3. The CDR3: CASSLEITSGNTIYF. The full variable domain, completed using reference TRBV7-9 and TRBJ1-3, is DTGVSQNPRHKITKRGQNVTFRCDPISEHNRLYWYRQTLGQGPEFLTYFQNEAQLEKSRLLSDRFSAERPKGSFSTLEIQRTEQGDSAMYLCASSLEITSGNTIYFGEGSWLTVV.